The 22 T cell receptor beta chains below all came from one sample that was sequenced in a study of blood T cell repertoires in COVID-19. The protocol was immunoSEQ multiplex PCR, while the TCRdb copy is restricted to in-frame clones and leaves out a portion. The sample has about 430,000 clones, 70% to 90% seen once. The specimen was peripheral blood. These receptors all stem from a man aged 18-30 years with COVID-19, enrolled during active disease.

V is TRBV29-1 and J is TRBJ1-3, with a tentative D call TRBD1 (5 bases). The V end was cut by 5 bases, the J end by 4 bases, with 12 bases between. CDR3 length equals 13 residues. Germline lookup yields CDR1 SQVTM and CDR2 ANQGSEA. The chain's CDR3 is CSVNEAGGNTIYF. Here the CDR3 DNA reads TGCAGCGTTAATGAGGCAGGGGGAAACACCATATATTTT.

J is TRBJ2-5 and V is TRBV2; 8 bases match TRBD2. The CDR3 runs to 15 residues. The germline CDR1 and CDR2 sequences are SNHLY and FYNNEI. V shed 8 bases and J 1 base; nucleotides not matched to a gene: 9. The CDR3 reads CASSRAGALQETQYF. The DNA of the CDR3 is TGTGCCAGCTCGCGAGCGGGGGCTCTCCAAGAGACCCAGTACTTC. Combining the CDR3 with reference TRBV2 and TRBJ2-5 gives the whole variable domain EPEVTQTPSHQVTQMGQEVILRCVPISNHLYFYWYRQILGQKVEFLVSFYNNEISEKSEIFDDQFSVERPDGSNFTLKIRSTKLEDSAMYFCASSRAGALQETQYFGPGTRLLVL.

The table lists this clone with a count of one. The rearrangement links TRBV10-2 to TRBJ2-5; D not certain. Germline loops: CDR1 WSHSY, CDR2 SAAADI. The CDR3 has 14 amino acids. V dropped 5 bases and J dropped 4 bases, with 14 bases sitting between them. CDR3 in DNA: TGCGCCAGCAGTAACAATATGGGCCTAGAGACCCAGTACTTC. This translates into CASSNNMGLETQYF.

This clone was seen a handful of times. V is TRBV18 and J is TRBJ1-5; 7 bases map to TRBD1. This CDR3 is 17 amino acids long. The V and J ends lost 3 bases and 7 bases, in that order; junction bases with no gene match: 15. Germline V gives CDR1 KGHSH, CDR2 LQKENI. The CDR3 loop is CASSPDGQARGEQPQHF. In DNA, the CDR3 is TGTGCCAGCTCACCGGACGGACAGGCCAGGGGTGAGCAGCCCCAGCATTTT.

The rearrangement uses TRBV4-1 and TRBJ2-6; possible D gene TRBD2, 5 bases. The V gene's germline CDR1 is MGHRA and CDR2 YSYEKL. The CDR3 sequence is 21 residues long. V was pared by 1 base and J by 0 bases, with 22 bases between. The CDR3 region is CASSQASLMGLLGSGANVLTF. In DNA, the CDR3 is TGCGCCAGCAGCCAAGCTTCCCTTATGGGATTACTAGGCTCTGGGGCCAACGTCCTGACTTTC.

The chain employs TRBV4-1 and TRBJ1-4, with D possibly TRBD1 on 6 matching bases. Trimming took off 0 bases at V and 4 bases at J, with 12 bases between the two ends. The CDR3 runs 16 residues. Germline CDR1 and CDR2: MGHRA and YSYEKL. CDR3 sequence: CASSQDRSRGNEKLFF. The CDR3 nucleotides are TGCGCCAGCAGCCAAGATCGTTCCAGGGGTAATGAAAAACTGTTTTTT.

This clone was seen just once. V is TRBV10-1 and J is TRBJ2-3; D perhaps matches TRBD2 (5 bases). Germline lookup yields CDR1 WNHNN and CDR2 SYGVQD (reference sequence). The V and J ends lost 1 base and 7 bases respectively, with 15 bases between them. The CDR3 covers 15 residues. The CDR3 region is CASSEWTGIWNTQYF. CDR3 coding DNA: TGCGCCAGCAGTGAGTGGACGGGGATTTGGAATACGCAGTATTTT.

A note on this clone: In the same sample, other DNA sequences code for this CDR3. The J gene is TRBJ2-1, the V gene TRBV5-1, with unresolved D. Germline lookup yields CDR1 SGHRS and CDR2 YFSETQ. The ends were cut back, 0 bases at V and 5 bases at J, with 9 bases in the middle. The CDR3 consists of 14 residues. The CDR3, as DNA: TGCGCCAGCAGCTTGGCCGCACGGGACAATGAGCAGTTCTTC. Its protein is CASSLAARDNEQFF.

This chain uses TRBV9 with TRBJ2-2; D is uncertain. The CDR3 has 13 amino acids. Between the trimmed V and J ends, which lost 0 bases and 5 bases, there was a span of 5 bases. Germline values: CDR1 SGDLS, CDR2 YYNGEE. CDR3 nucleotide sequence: TGTGCCAGCAGCGTAGCCCGGACCGGGGAGCTGTTTTTT. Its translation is CASSVARTGELFF.

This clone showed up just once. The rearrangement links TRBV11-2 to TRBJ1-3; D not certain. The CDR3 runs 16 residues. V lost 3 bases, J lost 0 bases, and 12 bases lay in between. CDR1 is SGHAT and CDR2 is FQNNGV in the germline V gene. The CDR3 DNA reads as TGTGCCAGCAGCTTCCAAGCCGCGAGCTCTGGAAACACCATATATTTT. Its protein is CASSFQAASSGNTIYF.

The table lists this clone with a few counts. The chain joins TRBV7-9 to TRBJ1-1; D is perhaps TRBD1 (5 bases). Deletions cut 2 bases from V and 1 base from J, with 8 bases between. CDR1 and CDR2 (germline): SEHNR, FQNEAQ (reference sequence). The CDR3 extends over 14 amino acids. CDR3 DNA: TGTGCCAGCAGCTTACAGGGTGGGAACACTGAAGCTTTCTTT. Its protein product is CASSLQGGNTEAFF.

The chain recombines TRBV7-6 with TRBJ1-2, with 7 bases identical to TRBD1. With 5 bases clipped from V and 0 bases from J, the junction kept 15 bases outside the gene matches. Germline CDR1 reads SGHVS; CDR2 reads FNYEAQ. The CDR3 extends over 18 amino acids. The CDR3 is CASSPSTAGQSPNYGYTF. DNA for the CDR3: TGTGCCAGCAGCCCATCGACGGCGGGACAGTCTCCTAACTATGGCTACACCTTC.

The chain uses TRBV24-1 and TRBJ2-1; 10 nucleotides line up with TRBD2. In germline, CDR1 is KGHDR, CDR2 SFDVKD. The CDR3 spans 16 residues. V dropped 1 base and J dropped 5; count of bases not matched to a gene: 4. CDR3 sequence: CATSDFRLAGDNEQFF. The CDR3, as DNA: TGTGCCACCAGTGATTTTAGACTAGCGGGCGACAATGAGCAGTTCTTC.

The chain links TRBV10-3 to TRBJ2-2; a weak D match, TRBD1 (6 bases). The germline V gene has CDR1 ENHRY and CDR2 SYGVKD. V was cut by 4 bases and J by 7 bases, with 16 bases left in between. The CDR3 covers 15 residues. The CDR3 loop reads CAISAATGVGGELFF. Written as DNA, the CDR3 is TGTGCCATCAGTGCCGCGACAGGTGTGGGCGGGGAGCTGTTTTTT.

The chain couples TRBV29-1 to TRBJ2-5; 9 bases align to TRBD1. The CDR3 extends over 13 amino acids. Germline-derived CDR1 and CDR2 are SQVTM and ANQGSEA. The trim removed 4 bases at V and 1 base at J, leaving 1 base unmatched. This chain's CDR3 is CSVATGGQETQYF. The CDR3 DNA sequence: TGCAGCGTTGCGACAGGGGGCCAAGAGACCCAGTACTTC.

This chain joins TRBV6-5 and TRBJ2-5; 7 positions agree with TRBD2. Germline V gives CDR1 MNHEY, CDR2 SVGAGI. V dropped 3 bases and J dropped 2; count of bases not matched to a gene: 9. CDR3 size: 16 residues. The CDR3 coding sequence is TGTGCCAGCAGTTATGGGGCGGGAGTGGGTCAAGAGACCCAGTACTTC. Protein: CASSYGAGVGQETQYF.

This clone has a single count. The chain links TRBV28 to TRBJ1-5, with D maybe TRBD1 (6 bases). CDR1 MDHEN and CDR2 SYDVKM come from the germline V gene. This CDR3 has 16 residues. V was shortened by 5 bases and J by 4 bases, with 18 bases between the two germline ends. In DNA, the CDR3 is TGTGCCAGCAGTGCTTTCACAGGGACCCTTAATCAGCCCCAGCATTTT. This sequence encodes CASSAFTGTLNQPQHF.

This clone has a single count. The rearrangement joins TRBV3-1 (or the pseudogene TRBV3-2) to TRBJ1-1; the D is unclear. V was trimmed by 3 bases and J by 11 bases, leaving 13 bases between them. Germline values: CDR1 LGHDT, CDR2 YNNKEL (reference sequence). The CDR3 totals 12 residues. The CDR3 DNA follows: TGTGCCAGCAGCCAGGGAGCAGGAGGGGCTTTCTTT. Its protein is CASSQGAGGAFF.

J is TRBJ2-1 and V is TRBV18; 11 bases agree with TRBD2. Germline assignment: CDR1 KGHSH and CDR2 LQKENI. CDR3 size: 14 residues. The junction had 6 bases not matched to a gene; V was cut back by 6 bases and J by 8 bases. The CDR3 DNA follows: TGTGCCAGCTCTCTAGCGGGAGGCAAGGATGAGCAGTTCTTC. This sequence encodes CASSLAGGKDEQFF.

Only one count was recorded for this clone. The CDR3 loop is CAWIRQQQPGGTEAFF. CDR3 nucleotide sequence: TGTGCCTGGATCCGACAACAACAGCCAGGGGGAACTGAAGCTTTCTTT. The chain joins TRBV30 to TRBJ1-1, with 7 bases matching TRBD1. CDR3 length equals 16 residues. Germline assignment: CDR1 GTSNPN and CDR2 SVGIG (reference sequence). The ends lost 4 bases at V and 5 bases at J; junction bases unmatched: 16.

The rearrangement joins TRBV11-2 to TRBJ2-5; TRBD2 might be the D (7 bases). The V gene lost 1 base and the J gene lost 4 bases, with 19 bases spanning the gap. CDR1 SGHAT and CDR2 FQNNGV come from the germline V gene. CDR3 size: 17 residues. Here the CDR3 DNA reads TGTGCCAGCAGCTTAGTAATTGGGGGGGGGCTGGGAGAGACCCAGTACTTC. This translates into CASSLVIGGGLGETQYF.

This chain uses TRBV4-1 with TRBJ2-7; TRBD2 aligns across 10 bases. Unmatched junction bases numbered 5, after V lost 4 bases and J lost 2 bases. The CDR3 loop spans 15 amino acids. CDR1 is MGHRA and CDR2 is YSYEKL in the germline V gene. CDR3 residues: CASSPEAGGPYEQYF. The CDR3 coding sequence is TGCGCCAGCAGCCCTGAAGCGGGAGGGCCCTACGAGCAGTACTTC.